This TCR beta chain was sequenced in a study of cytomegalovirus exposure and HLA in healthy donors. Vbeta (60) and Jbeta (13) primers were used in the PCR. The data were produced by immunoSEQ multiplex PCR, yet TCRdb's version contains in-frame clones alone and is incomplete. This sample has about 220,000 clones, with approximately 88% found just once. The clonotype originates from a boy aged 2-9 years in good health and CMV-seronegative. Material: PBMCs.

Written as DNA, the CDR3 is TGTGCCAGCAGCGCTGCGGGGGGAGAGACCCAGTACTTC. This codes for CASSAAGGETQYF. The V gene is TRBV5-4, the J gene TRBJ2-5, with TRBD2 matching over 8 bases. Looked up from germline, CDR1 is SGHNT and CDR2 is YYREEE (reference sequence). This CDR3 region has 13 residues. Unmatched junction bases numbered 3, after V lost 4 bases and J lost 4 bases.